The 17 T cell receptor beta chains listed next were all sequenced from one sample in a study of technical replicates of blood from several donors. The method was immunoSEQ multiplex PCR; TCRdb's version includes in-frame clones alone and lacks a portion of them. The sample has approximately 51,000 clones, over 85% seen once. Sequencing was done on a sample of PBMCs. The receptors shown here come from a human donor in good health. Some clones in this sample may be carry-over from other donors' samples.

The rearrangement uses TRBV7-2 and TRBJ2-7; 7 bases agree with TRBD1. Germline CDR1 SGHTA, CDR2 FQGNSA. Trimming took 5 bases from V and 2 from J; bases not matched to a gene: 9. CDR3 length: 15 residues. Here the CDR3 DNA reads TGTGCCAGCAGCCTCTCGGACAGGTTAACCTACGAGCAGTACTTC. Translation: CASSLSDRLTYEQYF. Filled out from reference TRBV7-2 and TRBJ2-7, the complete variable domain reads GAGVSQSPSNKVTEKGKDVELRCDPISGHTALYWYRQSLGQGLEFLIYFQGNSAPDKSGLPSDRFSAERTGGSVSTLTIQRTQQEDSAVYLCASSLSDRLTYEQYFGPGTRLTVT.

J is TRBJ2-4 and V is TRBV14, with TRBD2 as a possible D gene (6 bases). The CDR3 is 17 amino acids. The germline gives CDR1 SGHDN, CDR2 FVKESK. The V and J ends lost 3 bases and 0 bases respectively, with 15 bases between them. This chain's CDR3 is CASSQRHTGLAKNIQYF. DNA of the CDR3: TGTGCCAGCAGCCAGCGACACACGGGACTAGCCAAAAACATTCAGTACTTC.

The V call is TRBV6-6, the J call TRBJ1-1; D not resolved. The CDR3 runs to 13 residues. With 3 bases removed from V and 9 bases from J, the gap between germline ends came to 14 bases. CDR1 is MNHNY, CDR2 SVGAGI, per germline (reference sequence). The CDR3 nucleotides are TGTGCCAGCAGTTATCGGGAGTCTGTCAAAGCTTTCTTT. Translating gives CASSYRESVKAFF.

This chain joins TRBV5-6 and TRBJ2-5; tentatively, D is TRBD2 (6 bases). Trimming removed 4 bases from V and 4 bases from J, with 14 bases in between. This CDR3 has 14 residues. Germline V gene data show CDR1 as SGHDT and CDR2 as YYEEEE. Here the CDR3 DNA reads TGTGCCAGCAGCCAGGGACTGACTGGAGAGACCCAGTACTTC. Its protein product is CASSQGLTGETQYF.

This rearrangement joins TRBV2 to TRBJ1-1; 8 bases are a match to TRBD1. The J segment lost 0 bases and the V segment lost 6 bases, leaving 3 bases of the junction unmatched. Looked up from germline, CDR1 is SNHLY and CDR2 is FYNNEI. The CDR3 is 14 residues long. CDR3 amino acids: CASRRQGMNTEAFF. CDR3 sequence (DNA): TGTGCCAGCAGGCGACAGGGGATGAACACTGAAGCTTTCTTT.

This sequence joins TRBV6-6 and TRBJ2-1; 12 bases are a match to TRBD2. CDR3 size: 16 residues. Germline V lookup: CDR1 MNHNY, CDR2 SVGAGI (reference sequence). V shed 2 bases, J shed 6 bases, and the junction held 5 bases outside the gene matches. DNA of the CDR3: TGTGCCAGCAGTTACCAGACTAGCGGGAGCCTCAATGAGCAGTTCTTC. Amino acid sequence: CASSYQTSGSLNEQFF.

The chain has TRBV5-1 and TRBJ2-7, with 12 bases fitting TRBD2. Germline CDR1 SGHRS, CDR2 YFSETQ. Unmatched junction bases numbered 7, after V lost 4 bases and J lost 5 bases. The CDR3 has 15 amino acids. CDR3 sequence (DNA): TGCGCCAGCAGCGAGACTAGCGGGGGTTTCGACGAGCAGTACTTC. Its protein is CASSETSGGFDEQYF.

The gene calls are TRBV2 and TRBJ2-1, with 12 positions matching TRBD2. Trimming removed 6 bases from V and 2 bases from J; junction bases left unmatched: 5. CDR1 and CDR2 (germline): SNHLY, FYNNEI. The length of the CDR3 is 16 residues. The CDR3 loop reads CASSRTSGTAYNEQFF. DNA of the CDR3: TGTGCCAGCAGCCGGACTAGCGGGACTGCCTACAATGAGCAGTTCTTC. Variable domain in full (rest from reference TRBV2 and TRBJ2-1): EPEVTQTPSHQVTQMGQEVILRCVPISNHLYFYWYRQILGQKVEFLVSFYNNEISEKSEIFDDQFSVERPDGSNFTLKIRSTKLEDSAMYFCASSRTSGTAYNEQFFGPGTRLTVL.

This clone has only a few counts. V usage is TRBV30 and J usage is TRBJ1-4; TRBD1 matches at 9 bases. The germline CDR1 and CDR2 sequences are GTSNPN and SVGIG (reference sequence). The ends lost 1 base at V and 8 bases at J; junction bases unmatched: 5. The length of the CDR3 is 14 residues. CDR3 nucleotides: TGTGCCTGGAGTGAGGGACAGGGCAGGGAAAAACTGTTTTTT. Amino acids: CAWSEGQGREKLFF.

The CDR3 spells CASSSRLGNQPQHF. CDR3 nucleotide sequence: TGTGCCAGTAGTTCCCGTCTAGGCAATCAGCCCCAGCATTTT. The chain employs TRBV19 and TRBJ1-5; D not certain. CDR1 LNHDA and CDR2 SQIVND come from the germline V gene (reference sequence). The ends were cut back, 5 bases at V and 2 bases at J, with 10 bases in the middle. This CDR3 is 14 amino acids long.

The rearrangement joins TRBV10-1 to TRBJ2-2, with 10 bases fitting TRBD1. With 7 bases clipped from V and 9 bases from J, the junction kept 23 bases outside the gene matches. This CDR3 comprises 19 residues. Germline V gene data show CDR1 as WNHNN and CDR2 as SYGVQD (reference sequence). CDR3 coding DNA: TGCGCCAGCACCCCGGGACAGGGGATGTGGTCTAGTCATCACCGGGAGCTGTTTTTT. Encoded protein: CASTPGQGMWSSHHRELFF.

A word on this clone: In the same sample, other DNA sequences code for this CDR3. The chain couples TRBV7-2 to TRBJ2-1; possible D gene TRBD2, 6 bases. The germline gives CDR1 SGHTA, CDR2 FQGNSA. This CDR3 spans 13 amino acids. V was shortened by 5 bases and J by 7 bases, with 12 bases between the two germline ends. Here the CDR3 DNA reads TGTGCCAGCAGCCTGGACTACCTTAATGAGCAGTTCTTC. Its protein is CASSLDYLNEQFF.

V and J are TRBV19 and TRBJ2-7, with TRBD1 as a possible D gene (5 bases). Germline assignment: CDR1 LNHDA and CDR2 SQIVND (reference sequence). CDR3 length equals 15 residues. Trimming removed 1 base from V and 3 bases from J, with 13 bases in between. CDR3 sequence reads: CASSIVPTAGYEQYF. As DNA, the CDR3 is TGTGCCAGTAGTATAGTTCCGACAGCCGGCTACGAGCAGTACTTC. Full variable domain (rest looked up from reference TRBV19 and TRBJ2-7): DGGITQSPKYLFRKEGQNVTLSCEQNLNHDAMYWYRQDPGQGLRLIYYSQIVNDFQKGDIAEGYSVSREKKESFPLTVTSAQKNPTAFYLCASSIVPTAGYEQYFGPGTRLTVT.

CDR3 DNA: TGTGCCAGCAGCTTAGAAGTTACAGGGGTTGGTCGGGAAAAACTGTTTTTT. Translation gives CASSLEVTGVGREKLFF. The chain carries TRBV7-2 and TRBJ1-4; the match to TRBD1 covers 7 bases. This CDR3 comprises 17 residues. Germline trimming cut 1 base from V and 8 bases from J; bases unmatched to any gene: 13. Per the germline V gene, CDR1 is SGHTA and CDR2 is FQGNSA. Drawing the rest from reference TRBV7-2 and TRBJ1-4, the complete variable domain is GAGVSQSPSNKVTEKGKDVELRCDPISGHTALYWYRQSLGQGLEFLIYFQGNSAPDKSGLPSDRFSAERTGGSVSTLTIQRTQQEDSAVYLCASSLEVTGVGREKLFFGSGTQLSVL.

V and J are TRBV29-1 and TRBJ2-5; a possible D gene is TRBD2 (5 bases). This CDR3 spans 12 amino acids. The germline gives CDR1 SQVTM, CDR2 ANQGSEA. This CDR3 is CSDIRGEETQYF. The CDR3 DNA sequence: TGCAGTGACATTCGGGGAGAAGAGACCCAGTACTTC.

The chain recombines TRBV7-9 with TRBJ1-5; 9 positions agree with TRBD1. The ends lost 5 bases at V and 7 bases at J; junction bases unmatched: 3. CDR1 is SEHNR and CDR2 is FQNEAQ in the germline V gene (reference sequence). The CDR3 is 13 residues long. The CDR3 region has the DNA TGTGCCAGCAGCACAGGGGGCGAACAGCCCCAGCATTTT. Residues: CASSTGGEQPQHF.

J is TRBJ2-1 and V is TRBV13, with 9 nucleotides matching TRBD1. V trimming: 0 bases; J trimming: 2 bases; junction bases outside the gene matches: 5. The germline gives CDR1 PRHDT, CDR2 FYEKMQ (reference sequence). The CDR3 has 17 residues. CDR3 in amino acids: CASSLGRRTGAYNEQFF. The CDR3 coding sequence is TGTGCCAGCAGCTTAGGCCGTCGGACAGGGGCCTACAATGAGCAGTTCTTC.